This TCR beta chain comes out of a study of CD8 T cells in ankylosing spondylitis. Whole-study findings and limits: Clones that were linked to disease were CD8+ and were relatively rare in peripheral blood. Certain motif variants had earlier been reported in reactive arthritis synovial fluid and blood.

Via MiXCR, TCRdb re-called the 5' RACE reads, giving one row per CDR3 protein. The table includes 130,000 or so distinct CDR3 sequences, around 7% detected once. The V gene end was trimmed by 0 bases and the J gene end by 6 bases; junction bases not matched to a gene: 13. The CDR3 is made up of 17 amino acids. CDR1 and CDR2 (germline): SGHRS, YFSETQ. This clonotype has ten or more counts. Its antigen remains unidentified. The receptor comes from a male donor with ankylosing spondylitis or in good health (not recorded which). The V and J genes are TRBV5-1 and TRBJ2-7; TRBD1 matches 9 bases. The sequenced sample was blood, either unsorted or a sorted T cell fraction (not recorded which). CDR3 loop: CASSLGDPGTGFFEQYF. The CDR3 nucleotides read TGCGCCAGCAGCTTGGGGGATCCCGGGACAGGGTTTTTCGAGCAGTACTTC.